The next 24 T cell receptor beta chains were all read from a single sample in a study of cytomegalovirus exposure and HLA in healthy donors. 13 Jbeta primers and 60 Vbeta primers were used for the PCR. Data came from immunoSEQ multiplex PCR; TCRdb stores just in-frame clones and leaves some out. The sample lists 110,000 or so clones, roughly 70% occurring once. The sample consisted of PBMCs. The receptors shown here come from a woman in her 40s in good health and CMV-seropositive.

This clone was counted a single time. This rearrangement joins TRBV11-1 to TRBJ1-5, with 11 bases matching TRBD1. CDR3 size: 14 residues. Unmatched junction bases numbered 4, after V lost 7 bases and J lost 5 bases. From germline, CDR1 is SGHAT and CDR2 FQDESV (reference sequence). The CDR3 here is CASNPGQGDQPQHF. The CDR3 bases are TGTGCCAGCAACCCGGGACAGGGGGATCAGCCCCAGCATTTT.

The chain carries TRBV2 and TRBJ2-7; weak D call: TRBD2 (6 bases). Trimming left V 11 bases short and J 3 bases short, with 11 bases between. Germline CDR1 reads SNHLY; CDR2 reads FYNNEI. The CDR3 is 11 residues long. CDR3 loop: CAAGISYEQYF. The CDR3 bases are TGTGCCGCGGGGATCAGCTACGAGCAGTACTTC.

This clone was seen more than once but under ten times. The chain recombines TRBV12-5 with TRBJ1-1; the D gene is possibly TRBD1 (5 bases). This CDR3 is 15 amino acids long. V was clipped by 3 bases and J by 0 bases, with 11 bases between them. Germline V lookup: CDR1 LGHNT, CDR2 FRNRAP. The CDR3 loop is CASGFSGGMNTEAFF. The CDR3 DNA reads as TGTGCTAGTGGTTTTAGTGGGGGGATGAACACTGAAGCTTTCTTT.

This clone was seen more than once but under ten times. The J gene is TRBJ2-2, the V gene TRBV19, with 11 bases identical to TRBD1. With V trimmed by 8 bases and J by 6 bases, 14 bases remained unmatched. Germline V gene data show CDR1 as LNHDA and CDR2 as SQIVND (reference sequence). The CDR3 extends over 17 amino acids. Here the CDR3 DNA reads TGTGCCAGTCGCTCTCTGGGGACAGGGGGTTTAGCCGGGGAGCTGTTTTTT. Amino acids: CASRSLGTGGLAGELFF.

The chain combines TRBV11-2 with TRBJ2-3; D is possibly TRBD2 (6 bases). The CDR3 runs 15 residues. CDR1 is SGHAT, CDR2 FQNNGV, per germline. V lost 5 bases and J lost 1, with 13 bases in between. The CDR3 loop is CASSARGTGTDTQYF. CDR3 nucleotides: TGTGCCAGCAGCGCCCGGGGGACTGGCACAGATACGCAGTATTTT.

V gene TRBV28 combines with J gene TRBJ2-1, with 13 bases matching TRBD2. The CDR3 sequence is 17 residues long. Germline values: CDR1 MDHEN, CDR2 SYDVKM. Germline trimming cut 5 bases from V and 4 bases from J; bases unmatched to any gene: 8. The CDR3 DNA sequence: TGTGCCAGCAGTGGACACTCGGGACTAGCGGGGTACAATGAGCAGTTCTTC. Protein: CASSGHSGLAGYNEQFF. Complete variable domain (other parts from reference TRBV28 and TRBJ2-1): DVKVTQSSRYLVKRTGEKVFLECVQDMDHENMFWYRQDPGLGLRLIYFSYDVKMKEKGDIPEGYSVSREKKERFSLILESASTNQTSMYLCASSGHSGLAGYNEQFFGPGTRLTVL.

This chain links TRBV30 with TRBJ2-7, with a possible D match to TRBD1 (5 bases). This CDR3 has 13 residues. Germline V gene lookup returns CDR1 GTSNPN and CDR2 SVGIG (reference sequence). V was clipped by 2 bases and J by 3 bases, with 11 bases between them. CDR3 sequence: CAWSRRGSYEQYF. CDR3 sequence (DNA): TGTGCCTGGAGTCGAAGGGGAAGCTACGAGCAGTACTTC.

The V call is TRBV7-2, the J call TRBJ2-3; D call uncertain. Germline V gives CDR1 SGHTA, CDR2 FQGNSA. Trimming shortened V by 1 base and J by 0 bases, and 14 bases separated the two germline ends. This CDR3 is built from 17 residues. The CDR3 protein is CASSLGPLKTSTDTQYF. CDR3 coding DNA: TGTGCCAGCAGCTTAGGTCCCCTCAAAACAAGCACAGATACGCAGTATTTT.

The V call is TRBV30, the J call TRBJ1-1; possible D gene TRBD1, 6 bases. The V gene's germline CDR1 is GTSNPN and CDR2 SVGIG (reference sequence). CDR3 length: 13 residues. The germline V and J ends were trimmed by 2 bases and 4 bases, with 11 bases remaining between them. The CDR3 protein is CAWSLGGLTEAFF. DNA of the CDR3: TGTGCCTGGAGTTTGGGGGGGCTCACTGAAGCTTTCTTT.

CDR3 amino acids: CASSLAVTNDGYYEQYF. CDR3 DNA sequence: TGTGCCAGCAGCTTAGCGGTCACGAATGACGGGTACTACGAGCAGTACTTC. This chain joins TRBV7-8 and TRBJ2-7; no clear D. V was clipped by 0 bases and J by 3 bases, with 18 bases between them. Germline V lookup: CDR1 SGHVS, CDR2 FQNEAQ. This CDR3 has 17 residues. The variable domain in full, with the rest retrieved from reference TRBV7-8 and TRBJ2-7, is GAGVSQSPRYKVAKRGQDVALRCDPISGHVSLFWYQQALGQGPEFLTYFQNEAQLDKSGLPSDRFFAERPEGSVSTLKIQRTQQEDSAVYLCASSLAVTNDGYYEQYFGPGTRLTVT.

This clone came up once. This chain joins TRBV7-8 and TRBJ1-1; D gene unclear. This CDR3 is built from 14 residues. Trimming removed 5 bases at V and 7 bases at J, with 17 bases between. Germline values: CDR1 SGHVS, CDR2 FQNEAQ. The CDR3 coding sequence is TGTGCCAGCAGCGCCACAGCGCTGGGAGGTGAAGCTTTCTTT. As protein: CASSATALGGEAFF.

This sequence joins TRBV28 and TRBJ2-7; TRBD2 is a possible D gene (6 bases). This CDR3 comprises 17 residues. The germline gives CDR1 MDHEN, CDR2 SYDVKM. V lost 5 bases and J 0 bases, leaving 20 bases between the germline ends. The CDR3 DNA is TGTGCCAGCAGTCCCCTCGGGAGCCCTAGGAGCTCCTACGAGCAGTACTTC. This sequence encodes CASSPLGSPRSSYEQYF.

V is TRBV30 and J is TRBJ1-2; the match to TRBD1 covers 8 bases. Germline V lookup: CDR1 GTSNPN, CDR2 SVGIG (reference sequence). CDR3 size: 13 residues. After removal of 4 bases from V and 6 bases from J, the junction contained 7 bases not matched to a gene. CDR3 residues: CAWNGQGANGYTF. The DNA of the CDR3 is TGTGCCTGGAACGGGCAGGGGGCAAATGGCTACACCTTC. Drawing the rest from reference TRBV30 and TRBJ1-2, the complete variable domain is SQTIHQWPATLVQPVGSPLSLECTVEGTSNPNLYWYRQAAGRGLQLLFYSVGIGQISSEVPQNLSASRPQDRQFILSSKKLLLSDSGFYLCAWNGQGANGYTFGSGTRLTVV.

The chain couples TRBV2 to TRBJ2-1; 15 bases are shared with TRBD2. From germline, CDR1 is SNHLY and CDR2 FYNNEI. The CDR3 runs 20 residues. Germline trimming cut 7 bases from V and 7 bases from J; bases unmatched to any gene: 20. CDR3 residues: CASTEFTGLAGGRIRNEQFF. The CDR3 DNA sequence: TGTGCCAGCACGGAATTTACGGGACTAGCGGGAGGTCGTATACGTAATGAGCAGTTCTTC.

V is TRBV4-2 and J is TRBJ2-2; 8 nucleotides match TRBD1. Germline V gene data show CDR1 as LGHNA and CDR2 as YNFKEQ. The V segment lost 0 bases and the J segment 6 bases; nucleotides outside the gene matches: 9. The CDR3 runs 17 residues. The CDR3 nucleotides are TGTGCCAGCAGCCAAGATACTCCTGGACAGGGCCCCGGGGAGCTGTTTTTT. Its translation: CASSQDTPGQGPGELFF.

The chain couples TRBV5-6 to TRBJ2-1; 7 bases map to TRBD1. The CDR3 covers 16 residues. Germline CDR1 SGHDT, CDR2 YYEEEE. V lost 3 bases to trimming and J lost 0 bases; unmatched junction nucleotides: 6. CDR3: CASSSDRFYSYNEQFF. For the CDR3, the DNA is TGTGCCAGCAGCTCGGACAGGTTTTACTCCTACAATGAGCAGTTCTTC.

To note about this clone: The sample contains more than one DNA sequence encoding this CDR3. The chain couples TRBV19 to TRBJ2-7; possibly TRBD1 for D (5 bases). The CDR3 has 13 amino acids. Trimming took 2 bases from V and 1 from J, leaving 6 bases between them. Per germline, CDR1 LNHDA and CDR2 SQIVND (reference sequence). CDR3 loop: CASSIQGSYEQYF. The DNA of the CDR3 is TGTGCCAGTAGTATACAGGGATCCTACGAGCAGTACTTC. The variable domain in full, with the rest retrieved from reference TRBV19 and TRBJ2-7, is DGGITQSPKYLFRKEGQNVTLSCEQNLNHDAMYWYRQDPGQGLRLIYYSQIVNDFQKGDIAEGYSVSREKKESFPLTVTSAQKNPTAFYLCASSIQGSYEQYFGPGTRLTVT.

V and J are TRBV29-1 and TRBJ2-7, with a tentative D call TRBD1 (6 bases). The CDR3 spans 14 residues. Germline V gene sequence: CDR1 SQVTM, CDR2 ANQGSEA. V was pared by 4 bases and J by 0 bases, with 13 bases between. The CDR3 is CSVARTVSSYEQYF. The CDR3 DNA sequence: TGCAGCGTTGCCCGGACAGTTAGCTCCTACGAGCAGTACTTC.

The chain's CDR3 is CASSLRHGQETQYF. The CDR3 DNA reads TGCGCCAGCAGCTTACGACACGGCCAAGAGACCCAGTACTTC. The chain recombines TRBV5-1 with TRBJ2-5; D not resolved. V was cut by 2 bases and J by 1 base, with 9 bases left in between. The CDR3 has 14 amino acids. Germline values: CDR1 SGHRS, CDR2 YFSETQ.

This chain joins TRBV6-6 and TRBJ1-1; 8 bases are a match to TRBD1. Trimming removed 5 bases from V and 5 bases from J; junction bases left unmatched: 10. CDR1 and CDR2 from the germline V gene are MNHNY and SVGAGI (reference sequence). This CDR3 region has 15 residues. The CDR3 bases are TGTGCCAGCAGTGTCAGGGGGCTGGATCGGACTGAAGCTTTCTTT. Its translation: CASSVRGLDRTEAFF.

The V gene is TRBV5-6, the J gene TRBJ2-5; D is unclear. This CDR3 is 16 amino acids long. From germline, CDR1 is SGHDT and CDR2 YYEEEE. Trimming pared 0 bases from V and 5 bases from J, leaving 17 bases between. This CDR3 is CASSLGAAPSQETQYF. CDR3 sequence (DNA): TGTGCCAGCAGCTTGGGGGCCGCGCCGAGTCAGGAGACCCAGTACTTC.

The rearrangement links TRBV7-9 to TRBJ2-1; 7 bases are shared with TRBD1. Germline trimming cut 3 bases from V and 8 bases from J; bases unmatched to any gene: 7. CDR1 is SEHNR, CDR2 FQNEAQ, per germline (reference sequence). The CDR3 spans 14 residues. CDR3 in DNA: TGTGCCAGCAGCTTCACCGGGACAGACGATGAGCAGTTCTTC. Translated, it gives CASSFTGTDDEQFF.

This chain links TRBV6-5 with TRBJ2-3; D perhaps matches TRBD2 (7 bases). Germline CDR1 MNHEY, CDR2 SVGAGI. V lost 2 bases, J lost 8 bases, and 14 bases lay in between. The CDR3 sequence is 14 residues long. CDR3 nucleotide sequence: TGTGCCAGCAGTTACCCGGGGGGAGGGGGTACGCAGTATTTT. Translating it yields CASSYPGGGGTQYF.

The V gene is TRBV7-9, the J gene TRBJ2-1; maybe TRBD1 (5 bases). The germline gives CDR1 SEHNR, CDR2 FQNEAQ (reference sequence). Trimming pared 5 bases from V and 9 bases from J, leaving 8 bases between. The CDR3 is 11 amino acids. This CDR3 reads CASSPGAEQFF. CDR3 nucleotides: TGTGCCAGCAGCCCTGGGGCTGAGCAGTTCTTC.